The rows below give T cell receptor beta chains drawn from one sample of a study of shared clonotypes between healthy human individuals. Here immunoSEQ multiplex PCR was the method, and the copy in TCRdb shows in-frame clones only, minus some. The table records approximately 2,000,000 clones, under 95% of them present only once. The sample was naive CD4+ T cells from PBMCs. The receptors shown here come from a man aged 18 to 30 in good health. Some clones in this sample may be carry-over from other donors' samples. Both conserved end residues are part of each CDR3. The D gene is left open where the match is weak. Not every row has a clone size; where given, it reads once, few, many or a size class.

NA,TRBJ2-6,NA,TRBV30,TGTGCCTGGAGTTTGACTGGGGCCAACGTCCTGACTTTC,CAWSLTGANVLTF
NA,TRBJ2-1,NA,TRBV28,TGTGCCAGCACCAAACCCGCGAATGGTCTAGCCAATGAGCAGTTCTTC,CASTKPANGLANEQFF
once,TRBJ2-1,NA,TRBV28,TGTGCCAGCAGTTTCTTGGGGGAGGCGAAGATGGAGTTCTTC,CASSFLGEAKMEFF
NA,TRBJ1-2,TRBD1,TRBV28,TGTGCCAGCAGTCGACAGGGAGTCTATGGCTACACCTTC,CASSRQGVYGYTF
once,TRBJ2-1,TRBD1,TRBV23-1,TGCGCCAGCAGTCAATGCCGCAAACCGGGACAGGGGGTGTCCTACAATGAGCAGTTCTTC,CASSQCRKPGQGVSYNEQFF
NA,TRBJ2-7,NA,TRBV18,TGTGCCAGCTCACTGGCCACTGAATACGAGCAGTACTTC,CASSLATEYEQYF
NA,TRBJ2-3,NA,TRBV7-2,TGTGCCAGCAGGGCCTCTAGCACAGATACGCAGTATTTT,CASRASSTDTQYF
NA,TRBJ2-7,TRBD1,TRBV5-1,TGCGCCAGCAGCTTGGAACGGACAGGGATCGAGCAGTACTTC,CASSLERTGIEQYF
NA,TRBJ1-5,NA,TRBV5-6,TGTGCCAGCAGCTCCAGGACAGAAGGCAATCAGCCCCAGCATTTT,CASSSRTEGNQPQHF
NA,TRBJ2-6,NA,TRBV5-1,TGCGCCAGCAGCCCCCTGGGGCTCGGCGCGACTTTC,CASSPLGLGATF
NA,TRBJ1-5,NA,TRBV21-1,TGTGCCAGCAGCAAAGCGATCAGCCTTAGCAATCAGCCCCAGCATTTT,CASSKAISLSNQPQHF
NA,TRBJ2-1,TRBD2,TRBV6-1,TGTGCCAGCAGTGCCGGGACTAGCGCGACCTCGAGCTCCTACAATGAGCAGTTCTTC,CASSAGTSATSSSYNEQFF
NA,TRBJ2-3,TRBD2,TRBV28,TGTGCCAGCAGTTTAGGGGGAGCGGGAGGAGATACGCAGTATTTT,CASSLGGAGGDTQYF
NA,TRBJ2-6,NA,TRBV7-3,TGTGCCAGCAGCCCAAAACCCACCGGGGCTGGGGCCAACGTCCTGACTTTC,CASSPKPTGAGANVLTF
NA,TRBJ2-2,TRBD2,TRBV28,TGTGCCAGCAGTCCTCACACCGGGACTAGCGCAAGAAACACCGGGGAGCTGTTTTTT,CASSPHTGTSARNTGELFF
NA,TRBJ1-5,NA,TRBV11-2,TGTGCCAGCAGCTTGAGCGTAAATCAGCCCCAGCATTTT,CASSLSVNQPQHF
NA,TRBJ1-5,NA,TRBV9,TGTGCCAGCAGCGTAGATGGGGTCCGCAATCAGCCCCAGCATTTT,CASSVDGVRNQPQHF
NA,TRBJ2-3,NA,TRBV29-1,TGCAGCGTTGAAGATCAATCGGACAGCTCCGGTAGGGGTCATACGCAGTATTTT,CSVEDQSDSSGRGHTQYF
NA,TRBJ2-7,NA,TRBV28,TGTGCCAGCAGTGCGTGGGGCGGAGGGTACTACGAGCAGTACTTC,CASSAWGGGYYEQYF
NA,TRBJ1-1,NA,TRBV28,TGTGCCAGCAGGCGGCCAGCACCGAACACTGAAGCTTTCTTT,CASRRPAPNTEAFF
NA,TRBJ2-7,TRBD2,TRBV2,TGTGCCAGCAGTGAGAGACTAGCGGGAGTAGGTGAGCAGTACTTC,CASSERLAGVGEQYF
NA,TRBJ2-7,NA,TRBV11-2,TGTGCCAGCAGCTTAGTGCAGGGCCAGGGCGAGCAGTACTTC,CASSLVQGQGEQYF
NA,TRBJ1-1,NA,TRBV18,TGTGCCAGCTCACCGCATATCCTAGACAGCTTGAACACTGAAGCTTTCTTT,CASSPHILDSLNTEAFF
NA,TRBJ1-2,NA,TRBV19,TGTGCCAGTAGTATGTCGTCGAGAAACTATGGCTACACCTTC,CASSMSSRNYGYTF
NA,TRBJ2-2,TRBD2,TRBV7-2,TGTGCCAGCATTTTTAGCGGGAGCGCCAGGACCGGGGAGCTGTTTTTT,CASIFSGSARTGELFF
NA,TRBJ2-1,TRBD2,TRBV9,TGTGCCAGCAGCGTAGGGCCCCGACTAGCGGGGTACAATGAGCAGTTCTTC,CASSVGPRLAGYNEQFF
NA,TRBJ2-7,NA,TRBV21-1,TGTGCCAGCATCAAAGGGGGCAGGCCTCCCTACGAGCAGTACTTC,CASIKGGRPPYEQYF
NA,TRBJ1-1,NA,TRBV28,TGTGCCAGCAGGACCTCGGCGCTGCTGGGGGACACTGAAGCTTTCTTT,CASRTSALLGDTEAFF
NA,TRBJ2-7,TRBD2,TRBV11-2,TGTGCCAGCAGCGTTGGACTAGCGGATTCCTACGAGCAGTACTTC,CASSVGLADSYEQYF
NA,TRBJ2-6,TRBD1,TRBV5-1,TGCGCCAGCAGCCCGGGACAGGGCTACTCTGGGGCCAACGTCCTGACTTTC,CASSPGQGYSGANVLTF
NA,TRBJ1-2,NA,TRBV14,TGTGCCAGCAGTCCACGGTTGGCGGGCGGCTACACCTTC,CASSPRLAGGYTF
NA,TRBJ2-1,NA,TRBV10-3,TGTGCCATCAGTGGGGGAACCAATGAGCAGTTCTTC,CAISGGTNEQFF
NA,TRBJ1-1,NA,TRBV19,TGTGCCAGTAGTAAGCTCAGGGGAGACACTGAAGCTTTCTTT,CASSKLRGDTEAFF
NA,TRBJ1-2,TRBD1,TRBV28,TGTGCCAGCAGTTTTTCGGACAGGGCTAACTATGGCTACACCTTC,CASSFSDRANYGYTF
NA,TRBJ1-1,TRBD1,TRBV18,TGTGCCAGCTCACCGTGGACAGGGGGCGGCACTGAAGCTTTCTTT,CASSPWTGGGTEAFF